A single sample is the source of the 5 T cell receptor beta chains below, sequenced in a study of vaccination and CD4 T cells after COVID-19. The Oncomine TCR Beta short-read assay generated sequence data from the DNA of cultured CD4+ T cells. TCRdb re-called the PCR reads with MiXCR, one entry per CDR3 protein. This table holds roughly 19,000 distinct CDR3 sequences, less than 50% found once. For these TCRs, the target antigens are not known. Noted treatment: approximately nine-day PBMC culture with coronavirus spike peptide pools or control peptides (ViraFEST assay). The sequenced sample was CD4+ T cells from blood, cultured in vitro, obtained after SARS-CoV-2 vaccination. These receptors originate from a human donor who had recovered from COVID-19.

There are a few counts of this clonotype. The genes are TRBV20-1 and TRBJ2-4; D is uncertain. Looked up from germline, CDR1 is DFQATT and CDR2 is SNEGSKA (reference sequence). The germline V and J ends were trimmed by 1 base and 0 bases, with 13 bases remaining between them. The CDR3 length is 16 residues. CDR3: CSARVRPRGAKNIQYF. CDR3 in DNA: TGCAGTGCTAGAGTAAGACCACGAGGAGCCAAAAACATTCAGTACTTC.

This clonotype was counted a few times. The V gene is TRBV6-1, the J gene TRBJ2-5; 8 nucleotides line up with TRBD2. With 7 bases clipped from V and 5 bases from J, the junction kept 15 bases outside the gene matches. CDR1 MNHNS and CDR2 SASEGT come from the germline V gene. The CDR3 has 16 amino acids. This CDR3 reads CASNNPPGREGETQYF. The DNA of the CDR3 is TGTGCCAGCAATAATCCACCGGGACGGGAGGGTGAGACCCAGTACTTC.

This clonotype has only a few counts. J is TRBJ1-5 and V is TRBV6-2 or TRBV6-3, with D perhaps matching TRBD1 (5 bases). The CDR3 has 13 residues. The V and J ends lost 2 bases and 4 bases respectively, with 6 bases between them. CDR1 MNHEY and CDR2 SVGEGT come from the germline V gene. DNA for the CDR3: TGTGCCAGCAGTTACGACAGAAATCAGCCCCAGCATTTT. Protein sequence: CASSYDRNQPQHF.

This clonotype showed up just a few times. The rearrangement links TRBV6-1 to TRBJ1-2; possible D gene TRBD1, 6 bases. Germline V gene data show CDR1 as MNHNS and CDR2 as SASEGT. Trimming took off 6 bases at V and 3 bases at J, with 11 bases between the two ends. The CDR3 runs to 13 residues. The CDR3 bases are TGTGCCAGCAGGAAACAGGGAGACTATGGCTACACCTTC. Residues: CASRKQGDYGYTF.

The rearrangement joins TRBV18 to TRBJ1-2; D uncertain. Trimming shortened V by 3 bases and J by 8 bases, and 19 bases separated the two germline ends. The CDR3 is 15 amino acids. From germline, CDR1 is KGHSH and CDR2 LQKENI. The CDR3 DNA reads as TGTGCCAGCTCACCTAGAGCATTCAGCGAGGCCGGCTACACCTTC. Protein sequence: CASSPRAFSEAGYTF. Using reference TRBV18 and TRBJ1-2 for the parts outside the CDR3, the full variable domain is NAGVMQNPRHLVRRRGQEARLRCSPMKGHSHVYWYRQLPEEGLKFMVYLQKENIIDESGMPKERFSAEFPKEGPSILRIQQVVRGDSAAYFCASSPRAFSEAGYTFGSGTRLTVV.